These T cell receptor beta chains were read from a single sample in a study of control samples from healthy donors and cancer patients. TCRdb keeps only in-frame clones here, not all; method: immunoSEQ multiplex PCR. The sample includes some 51,000 clones, 88% of them seen just once. Source material: blood. The source is a man aged 50 to 60 in good health. Each CDR3 is given with its conserved first and last residue. The order of the fields is J gene, V gene, clone size, D gene, CDR3 protein, CDR3 DNA. A D gene is named only where the DNA matches it firmly. Clone size is stated in some rows and not others, as once, few, many or a class when expanded.

>TRBJ1-2|TRBV28|NA|NA
CASTQQGRGYTF
TGTGCCAGCACCCAACAGGGAAGGGGCTACACCTTC
>TRBJ2-1|TRBV9|NA|TRBD2
CASSVGLAGGPYNEQFF
TGTGCCAGCAGCGTAGGGCTAGCGGGCGGCCCATACAATGAGCAGTTCTTC
>TRBJ1-3|TRBV7-9|NA|NA
CASSFNSGNTIYF
TGTGCCAGCAGCTTTAACTCTGGAAACACCATATATTTT
>TRBJ1-5|TRBV28|few|TRBD1
CASGYTGVGNQPQHF
TGTGCCAGCGGTTATACAGGGGTCGGCAATCAGCCCCAGCATTTT
>TRBJ1-1|TRBV18|NA|NA
CASSLYRVDWSSEAFF
TGTGCCAGCTCACTCTATAGAGTCGACTGGTCCTCTGAAGCTTTCTTT
>TRBJ2-7|TRBV27|NA|TRBD2
CASGTSGVIKYF
TGTGCCAGCGGGACTAGCGGGGTGATAAAGTACTTC
>TRBJ1-1|TRBV7-9|NA|NA
CASSSSAAFNTEAFF
TGTGCCAGCAGCTCTAGCGCAGCCTTTAACACTGAAGCTTTCTTT
>TRBJ1-4|TRBV10-2|NA|NA
CASKQTTSPNEKLFF
TGCGCCAGCAAGCAGACGACAAGTCCTAATGAAAAACTGTTTTTT
>TRBJ2-5|TRBV3-1/TRBV3-2|NA|TRBD2
CASSQGLTGTSQETQYF
TGTGCCAGCAGCCAAGGGCTGACCGGGACTAGCCAAGAGACCCAGTACTTC
>TRBJ1-1|TRBV10-3|NA|TRBD1
CAISTGTGEPEAFF
TGTGCCATCAGTACTGGGACAGGGGAACCTGAAGCTTTCTTT
>TRBJ1-5|TRBV28|NA|NA
CASSPDSQPQHF
TGTGCCAGCAGTCCCGACAGTCAGCCCCAGCATTTT
>TRBJ2-7|TRBV5-4|NA|NA
CASSPQSSYEQYF
TGTGCCAGCAGCCCCCAGTCCTCCTACGAGCAGTACTTC
>TRBJ2-3|TRBV29-1|NA|NA
CSVDGATSTDTQYF
TGCAGCGTTGACGGAGCGACTAGCACAGATACGCAGTATTTT
>TRBJ2-2|TRBV5-1|NA|NA
CASTAGAGNTGELFF
TGCGCCAGCACGGCTGGGGCAGGGAACACCGGGGAGCTGTTTTTT
>TRBJ2-3|TRBV30|NA|NA
CAWSGRQRRRGTQYF
TGTGCCTGGAGTGGACGACAGCGACGCAGGGGTACGCAGTATTTT
>TRBJ2-3|TRBV10-3|NA|NA
CAISVASTDTQYF
TGTGCCATCAGCGTCGCCAGCACAGATACGCAGTATTTT
>TRBJ2-7|TRBV6-5|NA|TRBD1
CASSPTGGSYEQYF
TGTGCCAGCAGCCCGACAGGGGGCTCCTACGAGCAGTACTTC
>TRBJ2-5|TRBV3-1/TRBV3-2|NA|NA
CASSQDTSPQYF
TGTGCCAGCAGCCAAGATACCTCGCCCCAGTACTTC
>TRBJ1-1|TRBV5-4|NA|NA
CASSLRGDTEAFF
TGTGCCAGCAGCTTGCGAGGAGACACTGAAGCTTTCTTT
>TRBJ1-2|TRBV4-2|NA|NA
CASSQGGGGYGYTF
TGTGCCAGCAGCCAGGGGGGAGGGGGCTATGGCTACACCTTC
>TRBJ1-4|TRBV29-1|NA|NA
CSVRRTDEKLFF
TGCAGCGTTCGGAGGACGGATGAAAAACTGTTTTTT
>TRBJ1-6|TRBV27|NA|TRBD1
CASSLSRQGGSPLHF
TGTGCCAGCAGTTTATCCCGACAGGGGGGATCACCCCTCCACTTT
>TRBJ2-3|TRBV19|NA|TRBD2
CASSPSRGLAGGSTDTQYF
TGTGCCAGTAGTCCGAGCAGGGGACTAGCGGGAGGAAGCACAGATACGCAGTATTTT
>TRBJ1-1|TRBV4-2|NA|NA
CASSGRGSTEAFF
TGTGCCAGCAGCGGAAGGGGGTCCACTGAAGCTTTCTTT
>TRBJ2-3|TRBV2|NA|NA
CASSENVPVLDTDTQYF
TGTGCCAGCAGTGAGAATGTACCTGTCCTTGACACAGATACGCAGTATTTT
>TRBJ2-3|TRBV11-3|NA|NA
CASRGGRGSTDTQYF
TGTGCCAGCAGAGGGGGACGGGGCTCCACAGATACGCAGTATTTT
>TRBJ2-7|TRBV18|NA|TRBD2
CASSPAGVKDEQYF
TGTGCCAGCTCACCAGCGGGAGTTAAAGACGAGCAGTACTTC
>TRBJ2-7|TRBV6-6|NA|TRBD1
CASSPTGLSGYEQYF
TGTGCCAGCAGCCCGACAGGGTTGAGTGGCTACGAGCAGTACTTC
>TRBJ1-1|TRBV12-3/TRBV12-4|NA|NA
CASSYGKIAEAFF
TGTGCCAGCAGTTACGGCAAAATCGCTGAAGCTTTCTTT
>TRBJ2-1|TRBV4-3|NA|TRBD2
CASSQGEAGTSGTREQFF
TGCGCCAGCAGCCAAGGTGAAGCCGGGACTAGCGGGACTCGGGAGCAGTTCTTC
>TRBJ2-7|TRBV9|NA|NA
CASSARGDLSNTYEQYF
TGTGCCAGCAGCGCGAGGGGAGACTTATCGAATACCTACGAGCAGTACTTC
>TRBJ1-2|TRBV5-1|once|NA
CAGSPNVAGYGYTF
TGCGCCGGCAGCCCCAACGTTGCTGGCTATGGCTACACCTTC
>TRBJ2-3|TRBV11-2|NA|TRBD2
CASSTNSGSGKDTQYF
TGTGCCAGCAGCACCAATAGCGGGAGTGGTAAAGATACGCAGTATTTT
>TRBJ2-2|TRBV6-5|NA|NA
CAIRAGNTGELFF
TGTGCCATCCGAGCTGGTAACACCGGGGAGCTGTTTTTT
>TRBJ2-1|TRBV19|NA|TRBD2
CASSRTSDTYNEQFF
TGTGCCAGTAGTAGGACTAGCGATACATACAATGAGCAGTTCTTC
>TRBJ1-1|TRBV6-2/TRBV6-3|NA|NA
CASSMRGVTEAFF
TGTGCCAGCAGTATGCGGGGGGTCACTGAAGCTTTCTTT
>TRBJ1-2|TRBV28|NA|NA
CASSLATPNYGYTF
TGTGCCAGCAGTTTAGCCACCCCCAACTATGGCTACACCTTC
>TRBJ1-5|TRBV27|NA|TRBD1
CASQKQGTGIYQPQHF
TGTGCCAGCCAGAAGCAAGGGACAGGGATTTATCAGCCCCAGCATTTT
>TRBJ1-2|TRBV7-2|NA|TRBD1
CASSFGQGAFYGYTF
TGTGCCAGCAGCTTCGGACAGGGCGCCTTCTATGGCTACACCTTC
>TRBJ1-4|TRBV7-9|NA|TRBD1
CASSLGLTGATNEKLFF
TGTGCCAGCAGCTTAGGTTTGACAGGGGCAACTAATGAAAAACTGTTTTTT
>TRBJ2-1|TRBV10-3|NA|NA
CAMGTDSYNEQFF
TGTGCCATGGGGACCGACTCCTACAATGAGCAGTTCTTC
>TRBJ1-5|TRBV10-3|once|NA
CAISAGQALLSNQPQHF
TGTGCCATCAGTGCGGGACAAGCCCTCCTTAGCAATCAGCCCCAGCATTTT
>TRBJ1-6|TRBV27|NA|NA
CASRPGDRPPLHF
TGTGCCAGCAGGCCCGGGGACCGTCCACCCCTCCACTTT
>TRBJ2-2|TRBV18|NA|NA
CASSPQGGAGELFF
TGTGCCAGCTCACCACAGGGAGGAGCCGGGGAGCTGTTTTTT
>TRBJ2-2|TRBV28|few|TRBD2
CASSLWLAGETGELFF
TGTGCCAGCAGTTTATGGCTAGCGGGAGAAACCGGGGAGCTGTTTTTT
>TRBJ2-5|TRBV27|NA|TRBD2
CASNSHLAGGAETQYF
TGTGCCAGCAACTCCCACCTAGCGGGAGGGGCAGAGACCCAGTACTTC
>TRBJ2-1|TRBV10-2|NA|TRBD2
CASREGLAVSYNEQFF
TGCGCCAGCAGGGAAGGACTAGCGGTTTCCTACAATGAGCAGTTCTTC
>TRBJ1-2|TRBV12-3/TRBV12-4|NA|NA
CASGDNPYYGYTF
TGTGCCAGCGGGGACAATCCTTACTATGGCTACACCTTC
>TRBJ2-7|TRBV5-1|NA|NA
CASKGGGEFDEQYF
TGCGCCAGCAAAGGGGGAGGGGAATTCGACGAGCAGTACTTC
>TRBJ2-3|TRBV19|NA|NA
CASSIAYTDTQYF
TGTGCCAGTAGTATTGCCTACACAGATACGCAGTATTTT
>TRBJ2-1|TRBV7-9|NA|TRBD2
CASSLIPGGWYNEQFF
TGTGCCAGCAGCTTAATACCGGGAGGATGGTACAATGAGCAGTTCTTC
>TRBJ1-1|TRBV19|NA|NA
CASSRDRITEAFF
TGTGCCAGTAGTAGAGACAGGATAACTGAAGCTTTCTTT
>TRBJ1-3|TRBV28|NA|NA
CASSETATSGNTIYF
TGTGCCAGCAGCGAGACAGCTACCTCTGGAAACACCATATATTTT
>TRBJ2-2|TRBV28|NA|NA
CATAGGELFF
TGTGCCACCGCCGGCGGGGAGCTGTTTTTT
>TRBJ2-1|TRBV7-3|once|NA
CASSLNQGRNEQFF
TGTGCCAGCAGCTTAAATCAGGGGAGGAATGAGCAGTTCTTC
>TRBJ2-1|TRBV11-3|NA|NA
CASSYGPEGALQQFF
TGTGCCAGCAGCTACGGGCCTGAGGGAGCCCTGCAGCAGTTCTTC
>TRBJ2-1|TRBV29-1|NA|TRBD2
CSVEVRTSGYNEQFF
TGCAGCGTTGAAGTAAGGACTAGCGGATACAATGAGCAGTTCTTC
>TRBJ2-1|TRBV5-1|once|TRBD2
CASSLDAGDYNEQFF
TGCGCCAGCAGCTTGGATGCGGGAGACTACAATGAGCAGTTCTTC
>TRBJ2-2|TRBV11-3|NA|TRBD1
CASSLDFWTGSNTGELFF
TGTGCCAGCAGCTTAGATTTCTGGACAGGGAGTAACACCGGGGAGCTGTTTTTT
>TRBJ2-1|TRBV24-1|NA|TRBD2
CATSEAGTSGIEEQFF
TGTGCCACCAGTGAGGCCGGGACTAGCGGGATAGAGGAGCAGTTCTTC